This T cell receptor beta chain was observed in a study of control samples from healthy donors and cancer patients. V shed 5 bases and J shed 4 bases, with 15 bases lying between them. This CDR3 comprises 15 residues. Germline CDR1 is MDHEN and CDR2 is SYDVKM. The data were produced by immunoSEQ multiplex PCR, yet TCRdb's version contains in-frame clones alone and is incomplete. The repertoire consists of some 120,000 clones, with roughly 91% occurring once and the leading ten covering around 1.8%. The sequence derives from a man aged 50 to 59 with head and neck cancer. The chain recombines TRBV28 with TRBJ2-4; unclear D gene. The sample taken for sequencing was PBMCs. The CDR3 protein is CASSPLDFRKNIQYF. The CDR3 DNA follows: TGTGCCAGCAGTCCCCTCGATTTCCGAAAAAACATTCAGTACTTC.